Sequencing of this T cell receptor beta chain was carried out in a study of T-cell reconstitution after alpha-beta-depleted transplantation in children. Points from the study as a whole: Reportedly, roughly two months post-transplant, alpha-beta T cells arose from several hundred expanded graft clones. Surviving recipient T cells and thymic progenitors underlay high day-60 TCRbeta diversity in some patients. When one year had passed after transplant, most T-cell counts and diversity came from newly produced T cells.

This clonotype was detected a few times. Its antigen is currently unknown. Germline V gene data show CDR1 as MNHNS and CDR2 as SASEGT. The CDR3 runs to 16 residues. V was clipped by 6 bases and J by 0 bases, with 15 bases between them. During its preparation, the TCRbeta library received unique molecular identifiers. TCRdb re-called the PCR reads with MiXCR, one entry per CDR3 protein. The data contain hundreds of thousands of distinct CDR3 sequences, around 16% of them singletons. The V gene is TRBV6-1, the J gene TRBJ2-1; possibly TRBD2 for D (6 bases). The sequencing used PBMCs, mostly from graft donor cells, collected 360 days after TCRalphabeta/CD19-depleted stem cell transplant. The receptor was derived from a boy younger than two who had a stem cell transplant for Wiskott-Aldrich syndrome, so the T cells may come from the graft donor. The CDR3 protein is CASSLGGVSSYNEQFF. CDR3 coding DNA: TGTGCCAGCAGCCTCGGCGGGGTGAGCTCCTACAATGAGCAGTTCTTC.